This TCR beta chain was obtained from a study of CD8 T cells in ankylosing spondylitis (TCRdb year 2017). A note on the overall study: To find TCR variants linked to disease, the study profiled T cell receptor beta repertoires in ankylosing spondylitis patients and healthy donors. The full study cohort was made up of roughly 25 ankylosing spondylitis patients and some 100 healthy donors. Peripheral blood samples were taken, and synovial fluid was additionally collected from ankylosing spondylitis patients.

This clonotype has only a few counts. It lacks a known antigen. Nothing much larger sits one base from this clone, and base qualities are not available. Paper-wide results and their limitations: The disease-linked clones had a CD8+ phenotype and were found at relatively low frequencies in peripheral blood. The disease-linked clones were reported as significantly enriched in matched synovial fluid samples from ankylosing spondylitis patients. Some TCR beta motif variants had previously been reported in synovial fluid and blood of reactive arthritis patients, which suggested common disease-initiation mechanisms. Blood from ankylosing spondylitis patients appeared to be characterized by a TCR beta motif composed of several highly homologous amino acid variants.

CDR1 and CDR2 are read off the germline V gene as SGHRS and YFSETQ. V and J are truncated by 2 bases and 9 bases respectively, leaving an intervening sequence of 12 bases. From its cysteine to its phenylalanine, the CDR3 spans 13 amino acids. The sequence is cut down to CDR3 DNA, 39 bases in frame from base 1. For each ankylosing spondylitis patient, the synovial fluid sample was matched to a blood sample from that same patient. TCRdb names Illumina HiSeq 2500 as the instrument used. TCR beta libraries were prepared by quantitative 5'-RACE with molecular barcodes. As for the authors' bioinformatics: A new computational method, built on a probabilistic model of VDJ rearrangement, was used to identify disease-linked TCR variants. TCRdb reprocessing: public reads trimmed at Q25 with fastp, clones called with MiXCR, in-frame beta chains kept. Rows are combined by CDR3 protein, so each entry shows the most common genes and DNA. These V and J calls originate from TCRdb's pipeline instead of the authors' own analysis. The sample includes fewer than 130,000 distinct CDR3 sequences, with about 25% observed a single time. Clones ranked in the top ten supply about 12% of the sample.

Sequenced: synovial fluid, either unsorted or a sorted T cell fraction (not recorded which). This receptor was identified in a male donor with ankylosing spondylitis. Recombination connected TRBV5-1 to TRBJ1-5; no D gene call is confident. Here is the DNA: TGCGCCAGCAGCTTTAACCGAGCGGGGCCCCAGCATTTT. This is translated as CASSFNRAGPQHF.